This entry lists 10 T cell receptor beta chains sequenced from one sample in a study of T cells in Graves' hyperthyroidism and ophthalmopathy. RNA transcripts were the template for amplifying TCR beta CDR3 regions. In the first-round RT-PCR of the TCR CDR3, the HTBI primer set was used. Each CDR3 protein is one row after TCRdb ran MiXCR on the multiplex PCR reads. In the table there are 380,000 or so distinct CDR3 sequences, 14% of which are singletons. Sequenced: blood. These receptors came from a woman aged 30 to 39 with Graves' hyperthyroidism.

V usage is TRBV19 and J usage is TRBJ1-1; D is uncertain. This CDR3 is built from 13 residues. V gave up 7 bases and J gave up 1 base, with 10 bases separating them. Germline V gives CDR1 LNHDA, CDR2 SQIVND (reference sequence). The CDR3 DNA reads TGTGCCAGTACCCCTAGGGCGAACACTGAAGCTTTCTTT. Its translation is CASTPRANTEAFF.

This clonotype appeared many times. One end of the junction fails to match germline, which may point to a read error. The chain links TRBV28 to TRBJ2-2; 11 bases align to TRBD2. The CDR3 is 15 residues long. Germline CDR1 MDHEN, CDR2 SYDVKM. The CDR3 reads CASSTTSGNPGELFF. CDR3 bases: TGTGCCAGCAGTACGACTAGCGGGAACCCCGGGGAGCTGTTTTTT.

This clonotype was detected many times. The rearrangement joins TRBV2 to TRBJ1-5; D gene unclear. Germline CDR1 and CDR2: SNHLY and FYNNEI. V was clipped by 4 bases and J by 3 bases, with 7 bases between them. The CDR3 is 13 residues long. CDR3 nucleotides: TGTGCCAGCAGTGGTGGGGACAATCAGCCCCAGCATTTT. This codes for CASSGGDNQPQHF.

This clonotype was observed a handful of times. The gene calls are TRBV4-2 and TRBJ2-7; tentatively, D is TRBD1 or TRBD2 (5 bases each). This CDR3 comprises 13 residues. CDR1 and CDR2 from the germline V gene are LGHNA and YNFKEQ. V was pared by 1 base and J by 3 bases, with 7 bases between. This CDR3 reads CASSQGGGYEQYF. DNA for the CDR3: TGTGCCAGCAGCCAAGGTGGGGGCTACGAGCAGTACTTC.

The rearrangement uses TRBV30 and TRBJ1-2, with D unclear. Germline CDR1 is GTSNPN and CDR2 is SVGIG (reference sequence). Trimming left V 0 bases short and J 8 bases short, with 7 bases between. The CDR3 length is 11 residues. The CDR3 DNA sequence: TGTGCCTGGAGTGTTCTTGACGGCTACACCTTC. This gives the protein CAWSVLDGYTF.

This clonotype was counted ten times or more. The junction shows a germline mismatch at one end, possibly a read error. This chain links TRBV2 with TRBJ2-1, with D perhaps matching TRBD2 (5 bases). Germline V gives CDR1 SNHLY, CDR2 FYNNEI. CDR3 size: 13 residues. Here the CDR3 reads CASMLDSNNEQFF. The CDR3 region has the DNA TGTGCCAGCATGCTGGACTCCAACAATGAGCAGTTCTTC. The whole variable domain, remainder taken from reference TRBV2 and TRBJ2-1, is EPEVTQTPSHQVTQMGQEVILRCVPISNHLYFYWYRQILGQKVEFLVSFYNNEISEKSEIFDDQFSVERPDGSNFTLKIRSTKLEDSAMYFCASMLDSNNEQFFGPGTRLTVL.

This clonotype was seen a few times. A clone one base away is much larger, so this may be a read error. The chain has TRBV4-1 and TRBJ2-5; 8 bases agree with TRBD2. Germline V gene data show CDR1 as MGHRA and CDR2 as YSYEKL. This CDR3 region has 13 residues. V shed 7 bases, J shed 1 base, and the junction held 2 bases outside the gene matches. CDR3 in DNA: TGCGCCAGCAAGCGGGAGAGCCAAGAGACCCAGTACTTC. This sequence encodes CASKRESQETQYF.

This clonotype was detected once. This could be a read error, since a much larger clone is one nucleotide away. The chain recombines TRBV28 with TRBJ1-1; TRBD1 agrees at 10 bases. The CDR3 sequence is 13 residues long. CDR1 and CDR2 (germline): MDHEN, SYDVKM. The CDR3 DNA reads as TGTGCCAGCAGCTGGGCCGGGACAGGGGTTGCTTCCTTT. This gives the protein CASSWAGTGVASF. Together with reference TRBV28 and TRBJ1-1, the CDR3 gives the full variable domain: DVKVTQSSRYLVKRTGEKVFLECVQDMDHENMFWYRQDPGLGLRLIYFSYDVKMKEKGDIPEGYSVSREKKERFSLILESASTNQTSMYLCASSWAGTGVASFGQGTRLTVV.

This clonotype was counted a few times. The chain recombines TRBV7-6 with TRBJ2-1; D gene unclear. Germline lookup yields CDR1 SGHVS and CDR2 FNYEAQ. Trimming stripped 5 bases from V and 8 bases from J, with 16 bases between. The CDR3 spans 14 residues. The CDR3 nucleotides read TGTGCCAGCAGCCAGGACGGCATCATGGATGAGCAGTTCTTC. Translation: CASSQDGIMDEQFF.

This clonotype was counted a few times. This rearrangement joins TRBV5-1 to TRBJ2-5; 12 bases line up with TRBD2. The germline CDR1 and CDR2 sequences are SGHRS and YFSETQ. V was pared by 4 bases and J by 3 bases, with 16 bases of the junction left unmatched. This CDR3 contains 19 residues. The CDR3 DNA follows: TGCGCCAGCAGCGGAGGGACTAGCGGGCTTAAGACCGCCGAAGAGACCCAGTACTTC. Protein: CASSGGTSGLKTAEETQYF.